This TCR beta chain was recovered during a study of T cell repertoires and HLA-DP antigens. The table came from immunoSEQ multiplex PCR; TCRdb's copy has only in-frame clones and leaves some out. The table lists about 89,000 clones, approximately 86% of them singletons. Comments on this clone: Its target is unknown.

The ends lost 4 bases at V and 1 base at J; junction bases unmatched: 4. Germline CDR1 SGHVS, CDR2 FQNEAQ. CDR3 length: 17 residues. This receptor was identified in a man aged 45-60 years in good health and CMV-seronegative. Sequencing used CD4+ T cells from PBMCs. The rearrangement uses TRBV7-8 and TRBJ2-6, with 10 bases lining up with TRBD1. CDR3 protein: CASSYRTGGSGANVLTF. CDR3 nucleotides: TGTGCCAGCAGCTACAGGACAGGGGGATCTGGGGCCAACGTCCTGACTTTC.